These T cell receptor beta chains were read from a single sample in a study of blood T cell repertoires in COVID-19. Some clones are missing from TCRdb's copy, which holds only in-frame ones; the method was immunoSEQ multiplex PCR. The sample lists about 120,000 clones; approximately 87% were seen once. Source material: peripheral blood. The receptors derive from a man aged 65-85 years who had recovered from COVID-19. Each CDR3 is given with its conserved first and last residue. D genes are given only for firm matches. The size entry is marked missing in some rows and otherwise reads once, few, many or a size class.

clone_size: -
j_call: TRBJ2-3
d_call: -
v_call: TRBV11-2
cdr3_nt: TGTGCCAGCAGCTTAGTGGCGGGGCGGGGCACAGATACGCAGTATTTT
cdr3_aa: CASSLVAGRGTDTQYF

clone_size: -
j_call: TRBJ1-1
d_call: -
v_call: TRBV6-2/TRBV6-3
cdr3_nt: TGTGCCAGCAGTTACCAGGGTGGAGTGCGGGCTTTCTTT
cdr3_aa: CASSYQGGVRAFF

clone_size: -
j_call: TRBJ1-1
d_call: -
v_call: TRBV4-2
cdr3_nt: TGTGCCAGCAGCCCCGGACAGCTCATGAACACTGAAGCTTTCTTT
cdr3_aa: CASSPGQLMNTEAFF

clone_size: -
j_call: TRBJ1-1
d_call: TRBD1
v_call: TRBV7-8
cdr3_nt: TGTGCCAGCAGCCTACAGGGGTTTGAAGCTTTCTTT
cdr3_aa: CASSLQGFEAFF

clone_size: once
j_call: TRBJ1-1
d_call: -
v_call: TRBV2
cdr3_nt: TGTGCCAGCAGTGGCCGGGGGAAGAACACTGAAGCTTTCTTT
cdr3_aa: CASSGRGKNTEAFF

clone_size: -
j_call: TRBJ2-7
d_call: TRBD1
v_call: TRBV30
cdr3_nt: TGTGCCTGGAGCGATACCGGGACAGGGTCCTCCGAGCAGTACTTC
cdr3_aa: CAWSDTGTGSSEQYF

clone_size: -
j_call: TRBJ1-3
d_call: TRBD1
v_call: TRBV7-8
cdr3_nt: TGTGCCAGCGGGGGACAGTTGCAGGGAAACACCATATATTTT
cdr3_aa: CASGGQLQGNTIYF

clone_size: -
j_call: TRBJ2-1
d_call: -
v_call: TRBV6-5
cdr3_nt: TGTGCCAGCAGCGGGAGAAACAGGTACAATGAGCAGTTCTTC
cdr3_aa: CASSGRNRYNEQFF

clone_size: few
j_call: TRBJ1-1
d_call: TRBD1
v_call: TRBV6-6
cdr3_nt: TGTGCCAGCAGTTCGACAGGGCGGGGCCTTGAAGCTTTCTTT
cdr3_aa: CASSSTGRGLEAFF

clone_size: -
j_call: TRBJ2-3
d_call: -
v_call: TRBV7-2
cdr3_nt: TGTGCCAGCAGCTTTGGGCGAGCAGATACGCAGTATTTT
cdr3_aa: CASSFGRADTQYF

clone_size: few
j_call: TRBJ2-7
d_call: TRBD2
v_call: TRBV28
cdr3_nt: TGTGCCAGCAGACAGCGGGAGGGATCCTACGAGCAGTACTTC
cdr3_aa: CASRQREGSYEQYF

clone_size: once
j_call: TRBJ1-2
d_call: TRBD1
v_call: TRBV3-1/TRBV3-2
cdr3_nt: TGTGCCAGCAGCCGCCGGGACAGGGACTATGGCTACACCTTC
cdr3_aa: CASSRRDRDYGYTF

clone_size: -
j_call: TRBJ2-7
d_call: TRBD1
v_call: TRBV9
cdr3_nt: TGTGCCAGCAGCGTAGCATGGCAGGGGGATACCTACGAGCAGTACTTC
cdr3_aa: CASSVAWQGDTYEQYF

clone_size: -
j_call: TRBJ2-6
d_call: -
v_call: TRBV5-1
cdr3_nt: TGCGCCAGCAGCTTGGGGCAGTATACCCACGTCCTGACTTTC
cdr3_aa: CASSLGQYTHVLTF

clone_size: -
j_call: TRBJ2-7
d_call: -
v_call: TRBV5-1
cdr3_nt: TGCGCCAGCAGCTTGGGTCCGGGAACCTCCTACGAGCAGTACTTC
cdr3_aa: CASSLGPGTSYEQYF